The 15 T cell receptor beta chains in this list originate from one sample, sequenced in a study of blood T cell repertoires in COVID-19. TCRdb's table, derived via immunoSEQ multiplex PCR, lists solely in-frame clones and lacks some. The data contain approximately 250,000 clones, roughly 89% of them seen just once; the ten biggest clones take up around 2.2%. The sequenced sample consisted of peripheral blood. All receptors derive from a young man who had recovered from COVID-19.

The chain combines TRBV7-7 with TRBJ2-2; 9 bases are shared with TRBD2. The CDR3 spans 15 residues. Germline trimming cut 6 bases from V and 5 bases from J; bases unmatched to any gene: 7. Germline V gives CDR1 SSHAT, CDR2 FNYEAQ (reference sequence). The CDR3 coding sequence is TGTGCCAGCAGGTCCGGGACTAGCAGTACCGGGGAGCTGTTTTTT. It yields the protein CASRSGTSSTGELFF.

This clone was picked up one time. The gene calls are TRBV7-6 and TRBJ1-6; TRBD1 matches 7 bases. The CDR3 is 15 residues long. V shed 0 bases, J shed 9 bases, and the junction held 5 bases outside the gene matches. Germline-derived CDR1 and CDR2 are SGHVS and FNYEAQ. The CDR3 is CASSLATGIVSPLHF. In DNA, the CDR3 is TGTGCCAGCAGCTTAGCGACAGGGATTGTTTCACCCCTCCACTTT.

The chain employs TRBV11-2 and TRBJ1-5; 9 bases match TRBD1. CDR3 length equals 15 residues. Germline lookup yields CDR1 SGHAT and CDR2 FQNNGV. Losses at the gene ends were 1 base for V and 6 bases for J; bases not matched to a gene: 4. DNA of the CDR3: TGTGCCAGCAGCTTAGGGGACAGGGTATTTCAGCCCCAGCATTTT. Translation: CASSLGDRVFQPQHF.

The rearrangement links TRBV5-8 to TRBJ1-3; a weak D match, TRBD1 (5 bases). Trimming cost V 5 bases and J 0 bases, with 9 bases left between them. The germline V gene has CDR1 SGHTS and CDR2 YDEGEE. The CDR3 contains 14 residues. CDR3: CASRDTSSGNTIYF. The CDR3 DNA follows: TGTGCCAGCAGGGACACCAGCTCTGGAAACACCATATATTTT.

This clone occurred once. The chain is built from TRBV6-2 or TRBV6-3 and TRBJ2-3; D is perhaps TRBD2 (7 bases). V was shortened by 2 bases and J by 2 bases, with 11 bases between the two germline ends. The CDR3 has 15 residues. Germline V lookup: CDR1 MNHEY, CDR2 SVGEGT. The CDR3 DNA reads as TGTGCCAGCAGTTACGCGGGGGCCTACACAGATACGCAGTATTTT. The encoded protein is CASSYAGAYTDTQYF.

The chain uses TRBV14 and TRBJ2-1; 13 bases are shared with TRBD2. V lost 0 bases to trimming and J lost 3 bases; unmatched junction nucleotides: 8. The germline V gene has CDR1 SGHDN and CDR2 FVKESK. The CDR3 sequence is 19 residues long. The CDR3 bases are TGTGCCAGCAGCCAAGACGTGACTAGCGGGGGGAACCGCTACAATGAGCAGTTCTTC. Translation gives CASSQDVTSGGNRYNEQFF.

V is TRBV11-3 and J is TRBJ2-1; 9 bases map to TRBD1. In germline, CDR1 is SGHNT, CDR2 YENEEA. J gave up 5 bases and V 5 bases, and 7 bases lay outside the gene matches. The length of the CDR3 is 15 residues. The CDR3 reads CASSPGTGSNNEQFF. In DNA form, the CDR3 reads TGTGCCAGCAGCCCGGGGACAGGGTCGAACAATGAGCAGTTCTTC.

The J gene is TRBJ1-1, the V gene TRBV21-1; the DNA was not compared with TRBD1, the D call given in the table. TRBV21-1 is given as a pseudogene. CDR3 length: 15 residues. DNA for the CDR3: TGTGCCATCACAGGGCCGGGAACAGGGGGCACTGAAGCTTTCTTT. Amino acid sequence: CAITGPGTGGTEAFF.

This sequence joins TRBV3-1 (or the pseudogene TRBV3-2) and TRBJ2-1; 7 nucleotides line up with TRBD1. CDR3 length: 18 residues. Germline assignment: CDR1 LGHDT and CDR2 YNNKEL (reference sequence). With V trimmed by 0 bases and J by 2 bases, 10 bases remained unmatched. The CDR3: CASSQDLLVGTAYNEQFF. CDR3 DNA: TGTGCCAGCAGCCAAGATCTGTTGGTCGGGACAGCCTACAATGAGCAGTTCTTC.

The chain employs TRBV14 and TRBJ1-3; D gene uncertain. Germline assignment: CDR1 SGHDN and CDR2 FVKESK. With 3 bases removed from V and 4 bases from J, the gap between germline ends came to 10 bases. The length of the CDR3 is 14 residues. CDR3 sequence reads: CASSHAWEGNTIYF. Here the CDR3 DNA reads TGTGCCAGCAGCCACGCTTGGGAGGGAAACACCATATATTTT.

This clone was counted once. The genes are TRBV18 and TRBJ2-3, with D possibly being TRBD2 (6 bases). Germline assignment: CDR1 KGHSH and CDR2 LQKENI. The CDR3 totals 14 residues. Trimming pared 10 bases from V and 4 bases from J, leaving 18 bases between. The CDR3, as DNA: TGTGCCACTCGAGGAGGGGATAGGGCAGATACGCAGTATTTT. Translating gives CATRGGDRADTQYF.

V is TRBV9 and J is TRBJ1-4; D not certain. V was trimmed by 0 bases and J by 4 bases, leaving 10 bases between them. This CDR3 contains 15 residues. CDR1 is SGDLS, CDR2 YYNGEE, per germline. In DNA form, the CDR3 reads TGTGCCAGCAGCGTAGTTTCCGGTGGTAATGAAAAACTGTTTTTT. Its protein product is CASSVVSGGNEKLFF.

The chain uses TRBV30 and TRBJ2-3, with a tentative D call TRBD1 (6 bases). Germline V gives CDR1 GTSNPN, CDR2 SVGIG (reference sequence). V lost 4 bases to trimming and J lost 4 bases, with 18 bases between them. This CDR3 contains 15 residues. Here the CDR3 reads CAWIGGHSSADTQYF. CDR3 in DNA: TGTGCCTGGATTGGGGGCCATTCCTCGGCAGATACGCAGTATTTT.

The chain employs TRBV29-1 and TRBJ2-5; 9 nucleotides agree with TRBD1. V shed 7 bases and J 4 bases; nucleotides not matched to a gene: 4. CDR3 length: 12 residues. Per the germline V gene, CDR1 is SQVTM and CDR2 is ANQGSEA. The CDR3 DNA reads TGCAGCGCCTACAGGGGGCGAGAGACCCAGTACTTC. Protein sequence: CSAYRGRETQYF.

The genes are TRBV25-1 and TRBJ2-7, with TRBD1 as a possible D gene (5 bases). The V end lost 1 base, the J end lost 6 bases, and 16 bases lay between the germline ends. Germline CDR1 and CDR2: MGHDK and SYGVNS. The CDR3 totals 15 residues. The CDR3 reads CASSEFVGAYPEQYF. The CDR3 nucleotides are TGTGCCAGCAGTGAATTTGTAGGGGCTTATCCCGAGCAGTACTTC.